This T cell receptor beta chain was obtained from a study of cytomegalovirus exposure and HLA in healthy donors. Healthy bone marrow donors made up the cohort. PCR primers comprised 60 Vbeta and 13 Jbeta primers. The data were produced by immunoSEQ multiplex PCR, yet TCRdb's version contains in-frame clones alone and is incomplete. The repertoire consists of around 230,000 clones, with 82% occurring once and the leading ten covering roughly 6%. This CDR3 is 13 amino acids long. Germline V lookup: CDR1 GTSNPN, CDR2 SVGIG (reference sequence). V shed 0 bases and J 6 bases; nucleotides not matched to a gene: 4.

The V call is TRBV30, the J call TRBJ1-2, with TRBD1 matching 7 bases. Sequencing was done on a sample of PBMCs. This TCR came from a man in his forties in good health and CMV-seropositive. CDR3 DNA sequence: TGTGCCTGGAGTGTGGGGACAGTTGATGGCTACACCTTC. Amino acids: CAWSVGTVDGYTF.